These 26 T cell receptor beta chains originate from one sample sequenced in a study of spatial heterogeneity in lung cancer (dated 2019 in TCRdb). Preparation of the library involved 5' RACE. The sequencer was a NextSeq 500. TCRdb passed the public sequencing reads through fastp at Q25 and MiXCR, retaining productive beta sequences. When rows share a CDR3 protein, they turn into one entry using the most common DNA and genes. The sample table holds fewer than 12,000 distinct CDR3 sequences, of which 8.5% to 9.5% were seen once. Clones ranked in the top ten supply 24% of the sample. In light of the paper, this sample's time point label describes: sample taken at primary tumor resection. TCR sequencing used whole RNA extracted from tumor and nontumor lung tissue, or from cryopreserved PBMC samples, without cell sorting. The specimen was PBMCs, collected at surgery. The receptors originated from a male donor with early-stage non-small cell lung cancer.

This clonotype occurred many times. CDR3 residues: CASSLGGEQFF. The CDR3 DNA follows: TGCGCCAGCAGCTTGGGAGGTGAGCAGTTCTTC. The V call is TRBV5-1, the J call TRBJ2-1; no clear D gene. CDR1 and CDR2 from the germline V gene are SGHRS and YFSETQ. The CDR3 runs to 11 residues. V shed 0 bases and J shed 9 bases, with 4 bases lying between them. The variable domain in full, with the rest retrieved from reference TRBV5-1 and TRBJ2-1, is KAGVTQTPRYLIKTRGQQVTLSCSPISGHRSVSWYQQTPGQGLQFLFEYFSETQRNKGNFPGRFSGRQFSNSRSEMNVSTLELGDSALYLCASSLGGEQFFGPGTRLTVL.

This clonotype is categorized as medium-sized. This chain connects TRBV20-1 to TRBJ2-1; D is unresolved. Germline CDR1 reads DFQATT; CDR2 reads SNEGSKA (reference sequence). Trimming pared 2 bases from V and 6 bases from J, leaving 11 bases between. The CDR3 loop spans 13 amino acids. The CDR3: CSARQAPANEQFF. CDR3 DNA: TGCAGTGCTAGACAGGCGCCCGCCAATGAGCAGTTCTTC.

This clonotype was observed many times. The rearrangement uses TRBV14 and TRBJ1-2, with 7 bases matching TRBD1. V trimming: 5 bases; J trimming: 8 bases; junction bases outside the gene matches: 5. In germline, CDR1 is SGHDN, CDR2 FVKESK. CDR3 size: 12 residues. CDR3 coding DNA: TGTGCCAGCAGCACTTACAGGGGCGGCTACACCTTC. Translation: CASSTYRGGYTF.

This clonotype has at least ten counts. The CDR3 DNA is TGTGCCAGCAGCTCGGCTGGGGACAGCTCTGGGGCCAACGTCCTGACTTTC. This gives the protein CASSSAGDSSGANVLTF. The gene calls are TRBV7-8 and TRBJ2-6; TRBD1 matches 7 bases. V dropped 4 bases and J dropped 0; count of bases not matched to a gene: 6. Germline-derived CDR1 and CDR2 are SGHVS and FQNEAQ. The CDR3 spans 17 residues. The complete variable domain, with remaining parts taken from reference TRBV7-8 and TRBJ2-6, reads GAGVSQSPRYKVAKRGQDVALRCDPISGHVSLFWYQQALGQGPEFLTYFQNEAQLDKSGLPSDRFFAERPEGSVSTLKIQRTQQEDSAVYLCASSSAGDSSGANVLTFGAGSRLTVL.

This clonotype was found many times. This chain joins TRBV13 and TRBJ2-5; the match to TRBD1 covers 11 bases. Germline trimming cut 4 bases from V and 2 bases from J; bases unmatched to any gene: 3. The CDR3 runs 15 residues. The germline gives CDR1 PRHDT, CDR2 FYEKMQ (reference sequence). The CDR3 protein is CASSSRDRGQETQYF. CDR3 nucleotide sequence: TGTGCCAGCAGCTCCCGGGACAGGGGGCAAGAGACCCAGTACTTC.

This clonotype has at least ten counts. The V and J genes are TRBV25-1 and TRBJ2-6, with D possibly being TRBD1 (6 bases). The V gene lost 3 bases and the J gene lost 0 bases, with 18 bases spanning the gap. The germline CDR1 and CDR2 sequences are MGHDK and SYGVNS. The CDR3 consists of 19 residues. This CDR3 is CASSDTRGKRDSGANVLTF. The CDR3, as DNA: TGTGCCAGCAGTGACACAAGGGGGAAGAGGGACTCTGGGGCCAACGTCCTGACTTTC.

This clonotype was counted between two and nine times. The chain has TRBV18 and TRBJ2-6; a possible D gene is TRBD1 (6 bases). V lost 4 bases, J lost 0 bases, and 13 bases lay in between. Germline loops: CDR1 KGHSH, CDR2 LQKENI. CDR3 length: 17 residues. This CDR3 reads CASSLRTVSSGANVLTF. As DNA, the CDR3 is TGTGCCAGCTCACTCCGGACAGTGAGCTCTGGGGCCAACGTCCTGACTTTC.

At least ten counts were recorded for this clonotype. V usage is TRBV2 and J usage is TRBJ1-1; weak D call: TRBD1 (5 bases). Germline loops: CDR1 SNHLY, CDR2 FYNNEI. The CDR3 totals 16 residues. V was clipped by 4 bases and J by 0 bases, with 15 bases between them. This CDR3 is CASSGTRLGMNTEAFF. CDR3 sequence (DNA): TGTGCCAGCAGTGGGACACGTTTGGGCATGAACACTGAAGCTTTCTTT.

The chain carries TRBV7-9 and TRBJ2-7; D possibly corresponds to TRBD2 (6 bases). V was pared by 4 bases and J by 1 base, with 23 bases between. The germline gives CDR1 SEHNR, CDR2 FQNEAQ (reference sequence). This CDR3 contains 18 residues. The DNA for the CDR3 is TGTGCCAGCAGCTCCCTAGCGCAGGTGCTAACCGGGTCCTACGAGCAGTACTTC. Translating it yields CASSSLAQVLTGSYEQYF.

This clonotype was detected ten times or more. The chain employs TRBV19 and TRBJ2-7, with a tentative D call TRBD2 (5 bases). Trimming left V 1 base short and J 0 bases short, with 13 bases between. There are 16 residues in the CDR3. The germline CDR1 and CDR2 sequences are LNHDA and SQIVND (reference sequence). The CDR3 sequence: CASSIGPDWSSYEQYF. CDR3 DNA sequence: TGTGCCAGTAGTATAGGCCCGGACTGGAGCTCCTACGAGCAGTACTTC.

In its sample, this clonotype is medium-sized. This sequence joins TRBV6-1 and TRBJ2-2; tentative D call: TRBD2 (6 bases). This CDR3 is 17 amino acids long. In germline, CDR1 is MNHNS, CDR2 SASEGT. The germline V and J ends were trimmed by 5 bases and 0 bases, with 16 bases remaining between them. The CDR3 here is CASSFPPGRTNTGELFF. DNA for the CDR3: TGTGCCAGCAGTTTTCCCCCGGGGAGGACGAACACCGGGGAGCTGTTTTTT.

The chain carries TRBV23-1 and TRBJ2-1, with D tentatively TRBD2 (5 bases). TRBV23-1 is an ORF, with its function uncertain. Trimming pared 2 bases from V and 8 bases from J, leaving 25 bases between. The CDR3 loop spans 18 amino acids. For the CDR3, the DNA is TGCGCCAGCAGTCAAGATCCACAACCGCAACTCACTAGGGATGAGCAGTTCTTC. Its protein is CASSQDPQPQLTRDEQFF.

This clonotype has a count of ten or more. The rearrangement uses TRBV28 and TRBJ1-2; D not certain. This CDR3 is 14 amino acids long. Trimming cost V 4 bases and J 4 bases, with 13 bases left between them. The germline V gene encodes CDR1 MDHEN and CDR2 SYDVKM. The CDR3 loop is CASSSRRRGYGYTF. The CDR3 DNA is TGTGCCAGCAGTTCGCGGAGAAGAGGCTATGGCTACACCTTC.

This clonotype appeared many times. This CDR3 reads CASSRYRASGGRITDTQYF. DNA of the CDR3: TGTGCCAGCAGCCGATACCGGGCTAGCGGGGGGAGGATCACAGATACGCAGTATTTT. The rearrangement uses TRBV3-1 and TRBJ2-3, with 11 positions matching TRBD2. J was trimmed by 2 bases and V by 4 bases; bases with no gene match: 14. The CDR3 has 19 amino acids. The germline V gene has CDR1 LGHDT and CDR2 YNNKEL (reference sequence).

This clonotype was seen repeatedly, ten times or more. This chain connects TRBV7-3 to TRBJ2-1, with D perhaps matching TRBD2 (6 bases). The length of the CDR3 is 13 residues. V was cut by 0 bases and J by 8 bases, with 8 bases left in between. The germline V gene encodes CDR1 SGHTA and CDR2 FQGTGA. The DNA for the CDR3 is TGTGCCAGCAGCTTAACGTGGAGGGATGAGCAGTTCTTC. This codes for CASSLTWRDEQFF.

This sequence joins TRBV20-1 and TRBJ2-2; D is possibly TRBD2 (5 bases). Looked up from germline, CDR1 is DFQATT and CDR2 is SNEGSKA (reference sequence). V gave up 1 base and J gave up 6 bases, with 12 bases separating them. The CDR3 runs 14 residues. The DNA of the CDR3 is TGCAGTGCTAGAGGAGGGTGGGAGCCCGGGGAGCTGTTTTTT. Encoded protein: CSARGGWEPGELFF.

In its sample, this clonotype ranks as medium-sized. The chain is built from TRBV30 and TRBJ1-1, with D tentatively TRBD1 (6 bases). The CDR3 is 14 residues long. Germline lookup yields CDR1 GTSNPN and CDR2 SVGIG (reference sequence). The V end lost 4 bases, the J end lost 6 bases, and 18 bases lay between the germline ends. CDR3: CAWIPYRGGAEAFF. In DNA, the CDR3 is TGTGCCTGGATCCCCTATCGAGGGGGAGCTGAAGCTTTCTTT.

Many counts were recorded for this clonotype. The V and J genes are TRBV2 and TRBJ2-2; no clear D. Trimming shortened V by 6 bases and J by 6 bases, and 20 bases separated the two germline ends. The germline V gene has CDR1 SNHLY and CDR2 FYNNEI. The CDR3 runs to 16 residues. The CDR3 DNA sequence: TGTGCCAGCAGCGACCGGACCCCCCATAACGCCGGGGAGCTGTTTTTT. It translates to CASSDRTPHNAGELFF.

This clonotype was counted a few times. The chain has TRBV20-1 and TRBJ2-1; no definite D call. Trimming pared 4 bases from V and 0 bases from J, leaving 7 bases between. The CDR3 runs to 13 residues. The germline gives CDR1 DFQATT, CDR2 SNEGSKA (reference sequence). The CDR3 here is CSAIPFSYNEQFF. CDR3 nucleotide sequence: TGCAGTGCTATCCCATTCTCCTACAATGAGCAGTTCTTC.

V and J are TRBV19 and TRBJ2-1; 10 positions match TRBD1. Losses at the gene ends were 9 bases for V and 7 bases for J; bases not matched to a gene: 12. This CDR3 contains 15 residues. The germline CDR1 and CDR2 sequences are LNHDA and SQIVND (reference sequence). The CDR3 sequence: CASNPRQGASNEQFF. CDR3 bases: TGTGCCAGCAACCCCAGACAGGGGGCGTCAAATGAGCAGTTCTTC. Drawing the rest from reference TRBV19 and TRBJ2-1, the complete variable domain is DGGITQSPKYLFRKEGQNVTLSCEQNLNHDAMYWYRQDPGQGLRLIYYSQIVNDFQKGDIAEGYSVSREKKESFPLTVTSAQKNPTAFYLCASNPRQGASNEQFFGPGTRLTVL.

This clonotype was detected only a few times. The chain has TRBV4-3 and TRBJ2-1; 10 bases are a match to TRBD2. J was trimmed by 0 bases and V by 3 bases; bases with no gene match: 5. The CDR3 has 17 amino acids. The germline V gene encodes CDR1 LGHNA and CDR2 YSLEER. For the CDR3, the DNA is TGCGCCAGCAGCCAGGCAGCGGGGGGGTACTCCTACAATGAGCAGTTCTTC. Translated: CASSQAAGGYSYNEQFF.

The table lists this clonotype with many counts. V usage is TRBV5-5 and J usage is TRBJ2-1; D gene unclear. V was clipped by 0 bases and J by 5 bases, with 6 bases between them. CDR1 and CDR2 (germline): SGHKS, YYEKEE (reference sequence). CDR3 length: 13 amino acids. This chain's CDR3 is CASSLGVNNEQFF. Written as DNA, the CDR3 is TGTGCCAGCAGCTTGGGTGTAAACAATGAGCAGTTCTTC.

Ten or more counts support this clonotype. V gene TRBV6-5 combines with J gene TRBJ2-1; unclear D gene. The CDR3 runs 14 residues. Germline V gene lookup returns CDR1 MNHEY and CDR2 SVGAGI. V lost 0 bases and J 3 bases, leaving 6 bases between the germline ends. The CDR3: CASSYSRSYNEQFF. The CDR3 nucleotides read TGTGCCAGCAGTTACTCGCGCAGCTACAATGAGCAGTTCTTC.

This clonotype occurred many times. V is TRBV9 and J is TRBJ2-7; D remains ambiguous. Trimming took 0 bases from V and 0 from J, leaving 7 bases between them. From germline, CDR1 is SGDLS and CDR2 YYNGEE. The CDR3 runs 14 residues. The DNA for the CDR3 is TGTGCCAGCAGCGTAGCCGGCCCCTCCTACGAGCAGTACTTC. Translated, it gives CASSVAGPSYEQYF.

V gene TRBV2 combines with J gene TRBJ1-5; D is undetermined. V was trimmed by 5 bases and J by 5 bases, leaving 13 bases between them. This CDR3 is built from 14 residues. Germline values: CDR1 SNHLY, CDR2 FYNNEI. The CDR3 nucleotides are TGTGCCAGCAGTCTCGATAACCCCCATCAGCCCCAGCATTTT. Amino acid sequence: CASSLDNPHQPQHF.

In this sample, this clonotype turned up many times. The CDR3 loop reads CASSWGLRDTQYF. CDR3 nucleotide sequence: TGTGCCAGCAGCTGGGGACTGCGAGATACGCAGTATTTT. The V gene is TRBV7-2, the J gene TRBJ2-3; maybe TRBD2 (6 bases). The CDR3 totals 13 residues. CDR1 and CDR2 (germline): SGHTA, FQGNSA. Trimming took 4 bases from V and 5 from J, leaving 10 bases between them.